The rows below give T cell receptor beta chains drawn from one sample of a study of blood T cells in healthy people across ages. TCRdb reprocessed the 5' RACE reads with MiXCR, giving one entry per CDR3 protein. The table has hundreds of thousands of distinct CDR3 sequences, under 45% seen once. Input material: blood. The source of these receptors is a man aged 60-69 years in good health. Each CDR3 is given with its conserved first and last residue. The order of the fields is clone size, D gene, CDR3 length, J gene, V gene, CDR3 protein, CDR3 DNA. A D gene is named only where the DNA matches it firmly. Some rows have no size entry. The others give once, few or many, or a class for an expanded clone.

clone size: once; D gene: .; CDR3 length: 15; J gene: TRBJ2-7; V gene: TRBV28; CDR3 protein: CASSPTLDSAYEQYF; CDR3 DNA: TGTGCCAGCAGTCCAACCCTAGACAGCGCCTACGAGCAGTACTTC
clone size: few; D gene: TRBD2; CDR3 length: 16; J gene: TRBJ2-5; V gene: TRBV7-2; CDR3 protein: CASSLGPTSVQETQYF; CDR3 DNA: TGTGCCAGCAGCTTAGGACCCACTAGCGTTCAAGAGACCCAGTACTTC
clone size: many; D gene: .; CDR3 length: 17; J gene: TRBJ2-5; V gene: TRBV7-2; CDR3 protein: CASSHLTSLAGQETQYF; CDR3 DNA: TGTGCCAGCAGCCACCTGACATCCCTCGCAGGCCAAGAGACCCAGTACTTC
clone size: once; D gene: .; CDR3 length: 11; J gene: TRBJ2-1; V gene: TRBV14; CDR3 protein: CTSSLGGPQFF; CDR3 DNA: TGTACCAGCAGCCTGGGGGGGCCTCAGTTCTTC
clone size: few; D gene: TRBD2; CDR3 length: 16; J gene: TRBJ2-5; V gene: TRBV7-2; CDR3 protein: CASSSNSGGGSETQYF; CDR3 DNA: TGTGCCAGCAGCTCCAATAGCGGGGGGGGATCTGAGACCCAGTACTTC
clone size: .; D gene: .; CDR3 length: 14; J gene: TRBJ2-2; V gene: TRBV10-3; CDR3 protein: CAIGRGADTGELFF; CDR3 DNA: TGTGCCATCGGACGGGGGGCCGACACCGGGGAGCTGTTTTTT
clone size: .; D gene: .; CDR3 length: 16; J gene: TRBJ1-2; V gene: TRBV9; CDR3 protein: CASSVEDRRIDYGYTF; CDR3 DNA: TGTGCCAGCAGCGTAGAGGACCGCAGAATAGACTATGGCTACACCTTC
clone size: .; D gene: TRBD2; CDR3 length: 18; J gene: TRBJ2-5; V gene: TRBV9; CDR3 protein: CASSGRLAGGLGSETQYF; CDR3 DNA: TGTGCCAGCAGCGGACGACTAGCGGGGGGTTTGGGTAGCGAGACCCAGTACTTC
clone size: many; D gene: TRBD2; CDR3 length: 13; J gene: TRBJ2-5; V gene: TRBV29-1; CDR3 protein: CSAVAGGGETQYF; CDR3 DNA: TGCAGCGCAGTAGCGGGGGGCGGCGAGACCCAGTACTTC
clone size: .; D gene: .; CDR3 length: 15; J gene: TRBJ2-2; V gene: TRBV19; CDR3 protein: CASSPTGTDTGELFF; CDR3 DNA: TGTGCCAGTAGTCCGACCGGGACCGACACCGGGGAGCTGTTTTTT
clone size: .; D gene: .; CDR3 length: 15; J gene: TRBJ1-5; V gene: TRBV7-2; CDR3 protein: CASSVGDYSNQPQHF; CDR3 DNA: TGTGCCAGCAGCGTGGGGGATTATAGCAATCAGCCCCAGCATTTT
clone size: .; D gene: .; CDR3 length: 13; J gene: TRBJ2-5; V gene: TRBV29-1; CDR3 protein: CSVGEGAQETQYF; CDR3 DNA: TGCAGCGTTGGGGAGGGGGCCCAAGAGACCCAGTACTTC
clone size: .; D gene: TRBD2; CDR3 length: 15; J gene: TRBJ2-5; V gene: TRBV13; CDR3 protein: CASSMGLAGSETQYF; CDR3 DNA: TGTGCCAGCAGCATGGGACTAGCGGGGTCGGAGACCCAGTACTTC
clone size: .; D gene: .; CDR3 length: 13; J gene: TRBJ2-1; V gene: TRBV24-1; CDR3 protein: CATSDTVGGEQFF; CDR3 DNA: TGTGCCACCAGTGACACGGTAGGGGGTGAGCAGTTCTTC
clone size: .; D gene: TRBD2; CDR3 length: 15; J gene: TRBJ2-1; V gene: TRBV7-9; CDR3 protein: CASSLTETSVNEQFF; CDR3 DNA: TGTGCCAGCAGCTTGACGGAAACTAGCGTGAATGAGCAGTTCTTC
clone size: .; D gene: TRBD1; CDR3 length: 15; J gene: TRBJ1-4; V gene: TRBV4-3; CDR3 protein: CASSDRGVANEKLFF; CDR3 DNA: TGCGCCAGCAGCGACAGGGGGGTGGCTAATGAAAAACTGTTTTTT
clone size: many; D gene: .; CDR3 length: 15; J gene: TRBJ2-1; V gene: TRBV29-1; CDR3 protein: CSVVGMARSYNEQFF; CDR3 DNA: TGCAGCGTTGTCGGCATGGCTAGGTCCTACAATGAGCAGTTCTTC
clone size: .; D gene: .; CDR3 length: 15; J gene: TRBJ1-5; V gene: TRBV7-9; CDR3 protein: CASSTGDLRNQPQHF; CDR3 DNA: TGTGCCAGCAGCACCGGGGACCTTCGCAATCAGCCCCAGCATTTT
clone size: few; D gene: .; CDR3 length: 13; J gene: TRBJ1-2; V gene: TRBV12-3/TRBV12-4; CDR3 protein: CASTSDRWNGYTF; CDR3 DNA: TGTGCCAGCACCTCGGACAGATGGAATGGCTACACCTTC
clone size: few; D gene: .; CDR3 length: 12; J gene: TRBJ2-7; V gene: TRBV27; CDR3 protein: CASVTASNEQYF; CDR3 DNA: TGTGCCAGCGTCACGGCGTCGAACGAGCAGTACTTC
clone size: few; D gene: .; CDR3 length: 15; J gene: TRBJ1-1; V gene: TRBV5-4; CDR3 protein: CASSLPAGTNTEAFF; CDR3 DNA: TGTGCCAGCAGCTTGCCGGCGGGAACGAACACTGAAGCTTTTTTT
clone size: .; D gene: .; CDR3 length: 14; J gene: TRBJ2-5; V gene: TRBV7-8; CDR3 protein: CASSLDRSQETQYF; CDR3 DNA: TGTGCCAGCAGCTTAGACAGGTCCCAAGAGACCCAGTACTTC
clone size: .; D gene: .; CDR3 length: 14; J gene: TRBJ1-5; V gene: TRBV15; CDR3 protein: CATSRDGGWQPQHF; CDR3 DNA: TGTGCCACCAGCAGGGACGGGGGTTGGCAGCCCCAGCATTTT
clone size: .; D gene: TRBD2; CDR3 length: 17; J gene: TRBJ2-7; V gene: TRBV4-1; CDR3 protein: CASSRTSGGASRYEQYF; CDR3 DNA: TGCGCCAGCAGCCGGACTAGCGGGGGGGCCTCCCGCTACGAGCAGTACTTC